Following are 8 T cell receptor beta chains from one sample sequenced in a study of T cells in Graves' hyperthyroidism and ophthalmopathy. Amplified TCR beta CDR3 regions came from RNA transcripts. During a first-round RT-PCR of the TCR CDR3, the HTBI primer set was used. TCRdb processed the multiplex PCR reads anew with MiXCR; each CDR3 protein has one entry. This sample has fewer than 700,000 distinct CDR3 sequences, with 15% to 20% found just once. Sequencing input: blood. The receptors were gathered from a woman aged 25 to 39 with Graves' hyperthyroidism.

This clonotype was seen many times. The chain has TRBV12-3 or TRBV12-4 and TRBJ2-7, with 11 bases lining up with TRBD2. The CDR3 spans 17 residues. V lost 4 bases to trimming and J lost 2 bases; unmatched junction nucleotides: 10. The CDR3 DNA reads as TGTGCCAGCAGTTCCCGTACTAGCGGGGGCTTCGCCTACGAGCAGTACTTC. This gives the protein CASSSRTSGGFAYEQYF.

This clonotype has a handful of counts. This sequence joins TRBV27 and TRBJ2-7, with 9 bases that match TRBD2. The CDR3 runs 15 residues. Trimming at V came to 6 bases and at J to 4 bases, leaving 10 bases not matched to a gene. Germline CDR1 reads MNHEY; CDR2 reads SMNVEV (reference sequence). The CDR3 loop reads CASSRPGLAPYEQYF. CDR3 in DNA: TGTGCCAGCAGCCGCCCGGGACTAGCTCCGTACGAGCAGTACTTC.

This clonotype came up many times. V gene TRBV25-1 combines with J gene TRBJ1-1; TRBD1 aligns across 8 bases. Germline CDR1 MGHDK, CDR2 SYGVNS. The CDR3 has 17 amino acids. The V gene end was trimmed by 1 base and the J gene end by 1 base; junction bases not matched to a gene: 8. CDR3 DNA sequence: TGTGCCAGCAGTGAATGGGGACAGGCCAACTCGAACACTGAAGCTTTCTTT. This codes for CASSEWGQANSNTEAFF.

The chain employs TRBV7-8 and TRBJ2-6; D not certain. CDR1 SGHVS and CDR2 FQNEAQ come from the germline V gene. Trimming left V 2 bases short and J 8 bases short, with 4 bases between. The CDR3 covers 12 residues. The CDR3 region has the DNA TGTGCCAGCAGCTTACCCCCCAACGTCCTGACTTTC. It encodes CASSLPPNVLTF. The full variable domain, its missing parts supplied by reference TRBV7-8 and TRBJ2-6, is GAGVSQSPRYKVAKRGQDVALRCDPISGHVSLFWYQQALGQGPEFLTYFQNEAQLDKSGLPSDRFFAERPEGSVSTLKIQRTQQEDSAVYLCASSLPPNVLTFGAGSRLTVL.

At least ten counts were recorded for this clonotype. The chain uses TRBV20-1 and TRBJ2-3; D ambiguous. This CDR3 has 12 residues. Trimming cost V 6 bases and J 0 bases, with 7 bases left between them. CDR1 and CDR2 from the germline V gene are DFQATT and SNEGSKA (reference sequence). The CDR3 region is CSACTSTDTQYF. Written as DNA, the CDR3 is TGCAGTGCGTGTACGAGCACAGATACGCAGTATTTT.

A few counts support this clonotype. The rearrangement uses TRBV19 and TRBJ2-7; 11 nucleotides agree with TRBD2. The CDR3 is made up of 15 amino acids. CDR1 LNHDA and CDR2 SQIVND come from the germline V gene (reference sequence). Unmatched junction bases numbered 9, after V lost 8 bases and J lost 3 bases. The CDR3 is CASSRLAGLNYEQYF. The CDR3 DNA reads as TGTGCCAGTTCTCGACTAGCGGGATTGAACTACGAGCAGTACTTC.

This clonotype was seen more than once but under ten times. The CDR3, as DNA: TGCAGTGCTAGACGGCAGGGGAACAATCAGCCCCAGCATTTT. Its protein product is CSARRQGNNQPQHF. The genes are TRBV20-1 and TRBJ1-5; D might be TRBD1 (6 bases). This CDR3 is built from 14 residues. V was cut by 2 bases and J by 3 bases, with 11 bases left in between. The germline V gene has CDR1 DFQATT and CDR2 SNEGSKA (reference sequence).

This rearrangement joins TRBV19 to TRBJ2-6; 8 bases agree with TRBD1. Germline lookup yields CDR1 LNHDA and CDR2 SQIVND (reference sequence). The CDR3 extends over 16 amino acids. After removal of 6 bases from V and 0 bases from J, the junction contained 4 bases not matched to a gene. The CDR3 loop reads CASRQGDLSGANVLTF. The CDR3 coding sequence is TGTGCCAGTAGACAGGGGGACCTCTCTGGGGCCAACGTCCTGACTTTC.